Below, 20 T cell receptor beta chains from the same sample are listed, as sequenced in a study of T cell responses to AZD1222 COVID-19 vaccine. The data were produced by immunoSEQ multiplex PCR, yet TCRdb's version contains in-frame clones alone and is incomplete. The sample includes roughly 140,000 clones, almost 95% of them seen just once. The source was peripheral blood, collected 28 days after the second AZD1222 dose. Every receptor here comes from an adult who received the AZD1222 COVID-19 vaccine.

The V and J genes are TRBV10-3 and TRBJ2-7, with a possible D match to TRBD1 (5 bases). With 5 bases removed from V and 9 bases from J, the gap between germline ends came to 20 bases. This CDR3 is built from 14 residues. Germline V CDR1 and CDR2: ENHRY, SYGVKD. The CDR3 sequence: CAISWTNTGRGQYV. Written as DNA, the CDR3 is TGTGCCATCAGTTGGACAAACACAGGACGAGGGCAGTACGTC.

The chain carries TRBV11-1 and TRBJ1-1, with D perhaps matching TRBD1 (6 bases). Germline CDR1 reads SGHAT; CDR2 reads FQDESV (reference sequence). CDR3 length: 13 amino acids. V shed 3 bases and J shed 4 bases, with 9 bases lying between them. The DNA of the CDR3 is TGTGCCAGCAGCTTTGGAGGGGGCACTGAAGCTTTCTTT. Translating gives CASSFGGGTEAFF.

Of note for this clone: The same CDR3 arises from other DNA sequences in this sample as well. The chain uses TRBV3-1 (or the pseudogene TRBV3-2) and TRBJ1-1; D possibly corresponds to TRBD1 (5 bases). The CDR3 extends over 13 amino acids. Trimming took 3 bases from V and 2 from J, leaving 7 bases between them. Germline V gene lookup returns CDR1 LGHDT and CDR2 YNNKEL (reference sequence). The CDR3 region has the DNA TGTGCCAGCAGCCAGACAGAAAACACTGAAGCTTTCTTT. Encoded protein: CASSQTENTEAFF.

The J gene is TRBJ2-1, the V gene TRBV19; no clear D gene. V was shortened by 3 bases and J by 0 bases, with 12 bases between the two germline ends. CDR1 and CDR2 (germline): LNHDA, SQIVND (reference sequence). The CDR3 spans 16 residues. CDR3 in DNA: TGTGCCAGTAGTATTCAAGGCTCCAGCTCCTACAATGAGCAGTTCTTC. This translates into CASSIQGSSSYNEQFF.

The V gene is TRBV30, the J gene TRBJ1-2; D might be TRBD1 (6 bases). CDR3 length: 13 residues. CDR1 and CDR2 (germline): GTSNPN, SVGIG (reference sequence). The CDR3 bases are TGTGCATCGAGGGAGGGGGGGAGCTATGGCTACACCTTC. The encoded protein is CASREGGSYGYTF. Complete variable domain (other parts from reference TRBV30 and TRBJ1-2): SQTIHQWPATLVQPVGSPLSLECTVEGTSNPNLYWYRQAAGRGLQLLFYSVGIGQISSEVPQNLSASRPQDRQFILSSKKLLLSDSGFYLCASREGGSYGYTFGSGTRLTVV.

This chain uses TRBV7-8 with TRBJ1-2; D remains ambiguous. Germline V gives CDR1 SGHVS, CDR2 FQNEAQ. The CDR3 has 13 amino acids. The V and J ends lost 4 bases and 4 bases respectively, with 10 bases between them. DNA for the CDR3: TGTGCCAGCAGCTCCGACACGACCTATGGCTACACCTTC. It codes for CASSSDTTYGYTF.

Only one count was recorded for this clone. The CDR3 bases are TGCAGCGTTGTGGGAGAGGAGCAGTTCTTC. It encodes CSVVGEEQFF. The chain has TRBV29-1 and TRBJ2-1; D possibly corresponds to TRBD2 (5 bases). The V end was cut by 4 bases, the J end by 10 bases, with 8 bases between. This CDR3 region has 10 residues. Germline CDR1 SQVTM, CDR2 ANQGSEA.

CDR3 in DNA: TGTGCCAGCAGTTTGGGGCCCAGCTCCTACAATGAGCAGTTCTTC. Its protein product is CASSLGPSSYNEQFF. The rearrangement uses TRBV6-4 and TRBJ2-1; weak D call: TRBD1 (5 bases). The length of the CDR3 is 15 residues. Germline values: CDR1 MRHNA, CDR2 SNTAGT. V was cut by 5 bases and J by 0 bases, with 11 bases left in between.

CDR3 bases: TGCGCCAGCAGCCGAAGACTAGCGGGGGGGAACACCGGGGAGCTGTTTTTT. It specifies CASSRRLAGGNTGELFF. The V gene is TRBV4-3, the J gene TRBJ2-2, with 13 bases aligning to TRBD2. The CDR3 has 17 residues. Trimming cost V 4 bases and J 1 base; bases outside gene matches: 3. In germline, CDR1 is LGHNA, CDR2 YSLEER.

The chain has TRBV21-1 and TRBJ2-6. TRBV21-1 is noted as a pseudogene. The CDR3 is made up of 17 amino acids. The CDR3 reads CASSDYGPVSGANVLTF. For the CDR3, the DNA is TGTGCCAGCAGCGATTACGGACCGGTCTCTGGGGCCAACGTCCTGACTTTC.

The chain is built from TRBV6-2 or TRBV6-3 and TRBJ2-2; D is unclear. Trimming stripped 5 bases from V and 12 bases from J, with 10 bases between. Germline V gives CDR1 MNHEY, CDR2 SVGEGT. This CDR3 comprises 11 residues. The chain's CDR3 is CASSILGKLFF. For the CDR3, the DNA is TGTGCCAGCAGTATCCTAGGTAAGCTGTTTTTT.

This clone was recorded a few times. The chain uses TRBV5-1 and TRBJ1-2, with no clear D. This CDR3 region has 14 residues. Trimming removed 0 bases at V and 4 bases at J, with 10 bases between. Germline CDR1 SGHRS, CDR2 YFSETQ. CDR3 residues: CASSLGVAFYGYTF. DNA of the CDR3: TGCGCCAGCAGCTTGGGTGTTGCGTTCTATGGCTACACCTTC.

CDR3 DNA sequence: TGCGCCAGCAGCTTGGTCGGGCTTGGGGAGCCAACTAATGAAAAACTGTTTTTT. It yields the protein CASSLVGLGEPTNEKLFF. The V and J genes are TRBV5-1 and TRBJ1-4, with D unclear. Germline CDR1 reads SGHRS; CDR2 reads YFSETQ. The length of the CDR3 is 18 residues. Trimming left V 0 bases short and J 0 bases short, with 15 bases between.

This chain links TRBV6-4 with TRBJ2-2, with D uncertain. The CDR3 extends over 13 amino acids. Deletions cut 3 bases from V and 6 bases from J, with 8 bases between. Germline CDR1 reads MRHNA; CDR2 reads SNTAGT. CDR3 residues: CASSEQIAGELFF. The CDR3 coding sequence is TGTGCCAGCAGTGAACAGATCGCCGGGGAGCTGTTTTTT.

The J gene is TRBJ1-5, the V gene TRBV7-2; no reliable D call. Germline V gene sequence: CDR1 SGHTA, CDR2 FQGNSA. CDR3 length equals 13 residues. Trimming shortened V by 1 base and J by 5 bases, and 6 bases separated the two germline ends. This chain's CDR3 is CASSLETDQPQHF. CDR3 bases: TGTGCCAGCAGCTTAGAGACTGATCAGCCCCAGCATTTT.

The chain employs TRBV7-6 and TRBJ1-1; D possibly corresponds to TRBD1 (5 bases). V lost 5 bases and J 2 bases, leaving 18 bases between the germline ends. This CDR3 spans 16 amino acids. Looked up from germline, CDR1 is SGHVS and CDR2 is FNYEAQ. DNA of the CDR3: TGTGCCAGCAGCCCCCTTCTTGGAGGGGATAACACTGAAGCTTTCTTT. The encoded protein is CASSPLLGGDNTEAFF.

This chain uses TRBV4-2 with TRBJ1-4; the D gene is possibly TRBD1 (6 bases). This CDR3 is 14 amino acids long. In germline, CDR1 is LGHNA, CDR2 YNFKEQ. Trimming removed 5 bases at V and 12 bases at J, with 19 bases between. CDR3: CASSYFGQSGELFF. The CDR3 DNA is TGTGCCAGCAGCTACTTCGGACAGTCTGGGGAACTGTTTTTT.

The chain recombines TRBV5-4 with TRBJ1-6, with 8 bases fitting TRBD1. J was trimmed by 7 bases and V by 4 bases; bases with no gene match: 7. The CDR3 length is 15 residues. Germline assignment: CDR1 SGHNT and CDR2 YYREEE (reference sequence). The CDR3 loop is CASSGYRGANSPLHF. In DNA, the CDR3 is TGTGCCAGCAGCGGGTACAGGGGGGCGAATTCACCCCTCCACTTT.

This chain connects TRBV7-2 to TRBJ1-1; TRBD1 matches 8 bases. The CDR3 loop spans 16 amino acids. Germline CDR1 SGHTA, CDR2 FQGNSA. V trimming: 5 bases; J trimming: 0 bases; junction bases outside the gene matches: 8. Here the CDR3 reads CASSMDRDRMNTEAFF. CDR3 coding DNA: TGTGCCAGCAGCATGGACAGGGATCGCATGAACACTGAAGCTTTCTTT.

The genes are TRBV5-4 and TRBJ2-3, with 10 bases matching TRBD2. The CDR3 is 19 amino acids. CDR1 SGHNT and CDR2 YYREEE come from the germline V gene (reference sequence). With V trimmed by 0 bases and J by 0 bases, 10 bases remained unmatched. The CDR3, as DNA: TGTGCCAGCAGCTTGGAGGGACTAGCGAGCCTGTTAAGCACAGATACGCAGTATTTT. It encodes CASSLEGLASLLSTDTQYF.